This T cell receptor beta chain was recovered during a study of blood T cell repertoires in COVID-19. Looking at the study overall: PBMCs, B-cell-depleted T cells, or T cells provided the cDNA or gDNA that made up the material.

Authors' analysis steps: Estimated nucleated cell counts came from reference gene primer amplification. Profiling relied on immunoSEQ multiplex PCR, and the TCRdb table lists in-frame clones only, not all of them. The V and J calls and clone size are taken from that table; D and trimming were inferred from the DNA. The sample includes around 57,000 clones, 80% to 90% of them seen just once. Trimming cost V 5 bases and J 10 bases, with 23 bases left between them. Looked up from germline, CDR1 is SGHTA and CDR2 is FQGNSA. The CDR3 sequence is 15 residues long. This clone occurred once. Specimen: peripheral blood. This sequence joins TRBV7-2 and TRBJ1-1; D not resolved. The source of this sequence is a human donor in a cohort sampled during active COVID-19. The CDR3 DNA reads as TGTGCCAGCAGCCATTACGGCCCCCTAGAGTCCGGAGCTTTCTTT. It yields the protein CASSHYGPLESGAFF.